The clone carrying this TCR beta chain was found a few times. A TCRbeta library incorporating unique molecular identifiers was prepared. A single record per CDR3 protein comes from TCRdb applying MiXCR to the PCR reads. This table has some 180,000 distinct CDR3 sequences, 6.6% appearing once. The germline CDR1 and CDR2 sequences are SQVTM and ANQGSEA. The CDR3 has 17 amino acids. V was pared by 1 base and J by 1 base, with 19 bases between. This sample is part of a study of T-cell reconstitution after alpha-beta-depleted transplantation in children. The sample here was PBMCs, taken before TCRalphabeta/CD19-depleted stem cell transplant. The TCR sequence derives from a boy between 2 and 10 years old with acute lymphoblastic leukemia, due to receive a stem cell transplant. The chain joins TRBV29-1 to TRBJ1-1; D might be TRBD1 (5 bases). CDR3: CSVEARRSRGGNTEAFF. The CDR3 DNA sequence: TGCAGCGTTGAAGCTCGGAGGTCGAGGGGTGGGAACACTGAAGCTTTCTTT.